This T cell receptor beta chain was recorded in a study of shared clonotypes between healthy human individuals. Turning to the study itself: Per donor, three plates held CD4 naive cells, three held CD4 memory, two held CD8 naive and one held CD8 memory.

This table comes from immunoSEQ multiplex PCR, and its TCRdb copy is limited to in-frame clones, with some not included. The data show 2 million to 2.5 million clones, about 90% seen once. This sequence originates from a man aged 18 to 35 in good health. Some clones in this sample may be carry-over from other donors' samples. The specimen sequenced was naive CD4+ T cells from PBMCs. Subset noted: CD45RA+ positively selected.

CDR3 bases: TGTGCCAGCAGCCTCGTTGGCGATTACAATGAGCAGTTCTTC. It codes for CASSLVGDYNEQFF. The V and J genes are TRBV7-9 and TRBJ2-1; D ambiguous. The V end was cut by 5 bases, the J end by 4 bases, with 12 bases between. Germline V lookup: CDR1 SEHNR, CDR2 FQNEAQ (reference sequence). CDR3 length: 14 residues.